The rows below give T cell receptor beta chains drawn from one sample of a study of blood T cell repertoires in COVID-19. Some clones are missing from TCRdb's copy, which holds only in-frame ones; the method was immunoSEQ multiplex PCR. The table has about 68,000 clones, around 89% seen once; the top ten hold 2.7%. Sequenced: peripheral blood. These receptors all stem from a middle-aged man with acute or convalescent COVID-19. CDR3s include the opening cysteine and the closing phenylalanine or tryptophan. A D gene is named only where the DNA matches it firmly. Clone size, where shown, is once, few, many, or a class for clones that have expanded.

V: TRBV9
J: TRBJ1-6
D: -
size: -
DNA: TGTGCCAGCAGCGTAGATCCGTTCTCCTATAATTCACCCCTCCACTTT
CDR3: CASSVDPFSYNSPLHF

V: TRBV19
J: TRBJ2-1
D: -
size: -
DNA: TGTGCCAGTAGTTTGGGGGCAGGTGAGCAGTTCTTC
CDR3: CASSLGAGEQFF

V: TRBV30
J: TRBJ2-7
D: TRBD1
size: -
DNA: TGTGCCTGGAGCCAGACAGGGAACGAGCAGTACTTC
CDR3: CAWSQTGNEQYF

V: TRBV2
J: TRBJ2-1
D: TRBD2
size: -
DNA: TGTGCCAGCAGTTCGACTAGCGGGAGGGGGTACAATGAGCAGTTCTTC
CDR3: CASSSTSGRGYNEQFF

V: TRBV6-5
J: TRBJ1-2
D: TRBD1
size: -
DNA: TGTGCCAGCAGGGGGACAGGGCTGTCTAATGGCTACACCTTC
CDR3: CASRGTGLSNGYTF

V: TRBV6-5
J: TRBJ2-7
D: -
size: -
DNA: TGTGCCAGCAGGAGGGGACATCAAGCCTACGAGCAGTACTTC
CDR3: CASRRGHQAYEQYF

V: TRBV5-1
J: TRBJ2-1
D: TRBD1
size: -
DNA: TGCGCCAGCAGCCCAGGGACAGGGGCCTACAATGAGCAGTTCTTC
CDR3: CASSPGTGAYNEQFF

V: TRBV11-2
J: TRBJ2-3
D: TRBD2
size: -
DNA: TGTGCCAGCAGCTTAGTAGGCGGGAGCGGCACAGATACGCAGTATTTT
CDR3: CASSLVGGSGTDTQYF

V: TRBV7-9
J: TRBJ2-5
D: -
size: -
DNA: TGTGCCAGCAGCTTCGGGCAGCGGGTGGCACAAGAGACCCAGTACTTC
CDR3: CASSFGQRVAQETQYF

V: TRBV18
J: TRBJ1-1
D: -
size: -
DNA: TGTGCCAGCTCACAGGCGGGGTCGAACACTGAAGCTTTCTTT
CDR3: CASSQAGSNTEAFF

V: TRBV4-1
J: TRBJ1-1
D: -
size: -
DNA: TGCGCCAGCAGCCAACTAAGGGGGGGCATAAACACTGAAGCTTTCTTT
CDR3: CASSQLRGGINTEAFF

V: TRBV24-1
J: TRBJ2-3
D: TRBD2
size: -
DNA: TGTGCCACCAGTGAATTTAGCGGGTTCACAGATACGCAGTATTTT
CDR3: CATSEFSGFTDTQYF

V: TRBV7-9
J: TRBJ1-4
D: -
size: -
DNA: TGTGCCAGCAGCCCCTGGGGACGGGAGGGTGAAAAACTGTTTTTT
CDR3: CASSPWGREGEKLFF

V: TRBV28
J: TRBJ1-5
D: TRBD1
size: -
DNA: TGTGCCAGCACCCTAACAGGGGGTCGTCAGCCCCAGCATTTT
CDR3: CASTLTGGRQPQHF

V: TRBV7-8
J: TRBJ2-1
D: TRBD2
size: once
DNA: TGTGCCAGCAGCGAACAGCGGGAAGAAGGTGAGCAGTTCTTC
CDR3: CASSEQREEGEQFF

V: TRBV6-5
J: TRBJ2-1
D: -
size: once
DNA: TGTGCCAGCAGTCCGACACTGAGCTCCTACAATGAGCAGTTCTTC
CDR3: CASSPTLSSYNEQFF

V: TRBV6-5
J: TRBJ1-5
D: TRBD1
size: -
DNA: TGTGCCAGCTCCCCCCGGAGGGGGCGCGGCCAGCCCCAGCATTTT
CDR3: CASSPRRGRGQPQHF

V: TRBV2
J: TRBJ2-2
D: -
size: -
DNA: TGTGCCAGCAGTACCGGGATCCCCGGGGAGCTGTTTTTT
CDR3: CASSTGIPGELFF

V: TRBV27
J: TRBJ1-1
D: TRBD1
size: -
DNA: TGTGCCAGCAGCCGACAGGGATACACTGAAGCTTTCTTT
CDR3: CASSRQGYTEAFF

V: TRBV7-2
J: TRBJ2-2
D: TRBD1
size: -
DNA: TGTGCCAGCAGCTTGTCGACAGGGGTTAGCACCGGGGAGCTGTTTTTT
CDR3: CASSLSTGVSTGELFF

V: TRBV4-2
J: TRBJ2-5
D: -
size: -
DNA: TGTGCCAGCAGCCAAGAGATCCTCGGGACCCAGTACTTC
CDR3: CASSQEILGTQYF

V: TRBV13
J: TRBJ2-1
D: TRBD2
size: -
DNA: TGTGCCAGCAGCTTAGACGGACTAGCTGCTAATGAGCAGTTCTTC
CDR3: CASSLDGLAANEQFF

V: TRBV7-2
J: TRBJ1-1
D: TRBD1
size: -
DNA: TGTGCCGGGGGACAGGGGAACACTGAAGCTTTCTTT
CDR3: CAGGQGNTEAFF

V: TRBV7-6
J: TRBJ2-1
D: TRBD2
size: -
DNA: TGTGCCAGCAGCTTAGCGGCGGGAGGGCCGGGGTCCTACAATGAGCAGTTCTTC
CDR3: CASSLAAGGPGSYNEQFF

V: TRBV9
J: TRBJ1-1
D: -
size: -
DNA: TGTGCCAGCAGCGTAGGGCAGGTTAACACTGAAGCTTTCTTT
CDR3: CASSVGQVNTEAFF

V: TRBV7-9
J: TRBJ2-1
D: -
size: -
DNA: TGTGCCAGCAGCTTAGCCCTTAGGGGCCTCCTCAATGAGCAGTTCTTC
CDR3: CASSLALRGLLNEQFF

V: TRBV4-3
J: TRBJ2-5
D: TRBD2
size: -
DNA: TGCGCCAGCAGCCGACGGCTAGCGGGGGCATCCGGAGAGACCCAGTACTTC
CDR3: CASSRRLAGASGETQYF

V: TRBV28
J: TRBJ1-2
D: -
size: -
DNA: TGTGCCAGCACCAAGGGGGGGAACGACTATGGCTACACCTTC
CDR3: CASTKGGNDYGYTF

V: TRBV6-5
J: TRBJ1-1
D: TRBD1
size: -
DNA: TGTGCCAGCAGTTCACAGGGGAAAATGAACACTGAAGCTTTCTTT
CDR3: CASSSQGKMNTEAFF

V: TRBV5-1
J: TRBJ2-3
D: TRBD2
size: -
DNA: TGCGCCAGCAGCATCCGGACTAGCGGGAGTACAGATACGCAGTATTTT
CDR3: CASSIRTSGSTDTQYF

V: TRBV28
J: TRBJ1-2
D: -
size: -
DNA: TGTGCCAGCAGTTTGGGCTATAAGGGCTACACCTTC
CDR3: CASSLGYKGYTF

V: TRBV10-3
J: TRBJ1-3
D: -
size: few
DNA: TGTGCCATCAGTACGACAGGTTTCTCTGGAAACACCATATATTTT
CDR3: CAISTTGFSGNTIYF

V: TRBV29-1
J: TRBJ2-1
D: TRBD1
size: -
DNA: TGCAGCGTCGCCGAACAGGGGGCCAATGAGCAGTTCTTC
CDR3: CSVAEQGANEQFF

V: TRBV29-1
J: TRBJ2-7
D: -
size: -
DNA: TGCAGCGTTGTCCTCGGCGAGCAGTACTTC
CDR3: CSVVLGEQYF

V: TRBV7-2
J: TRBJ2-1
D: TRBD1
size: -
DNA: TGTGCCAGCAGCTTCCGGGACAGTCGCGCTTTTGGGCAGTTCTTC
CDR3: CASSFRDSRAFGQFF

V: TRBV19
J: TRBJ2-2
D: -
size: -
DNA: TGTGCCAGTAGAGTATACGGGACACGAAACACCGGGGAGCTGTTTTTT
CDR3: CASRVYGTRNTGELFF

V: TRBV27
J: TRBJ2-7
D: -
size: once
DNA: TGTGCCAGCAGTTCCCCACTTACCTACGAGCAGTACTTC
CDR3: CASSSPLTYEQYF

V: TRBV18
J: TRBJ1-1
D: -
size: once
DNA: TGTGCCAGCTCACCACGGGAGAGCGCTGAAGCTTTCTTT
CDR3: CASSPRESAEAFF

V: TRBV9
J: TRBJ2-5
D: -
size: -
DNA: TGTGCCAGCAGCCCAGGGGCCTCCCTGGAGACCCAGTACTTC
CDR3: CASSPGASLETQYF

V: TRBV24-1
J: TRBJ2-1
D: -
size: -
DNA: TGTGCCACCGGCGAGGGTTACAATGAGCAGTTCTTC
CDR3: CATGEGYNEQFF

V: TRBV24-1
J: TRBJ2-1
D: TRBD2
size: -
DNA: TGTGCCACCAGTGATACCGGGACTAGGTTGGGTGAGCAGTTCTTC
CDR3: CATSDTGTRLGEQFF

V: TRBV7-9
J: TRBJ2-7
D: TRBD2
size: -
DNA: TGTGCCAGCAGCCCGGGGGGGACCTACGAGCAGTACTTC
CDR3: CASSPGGTYEQYF